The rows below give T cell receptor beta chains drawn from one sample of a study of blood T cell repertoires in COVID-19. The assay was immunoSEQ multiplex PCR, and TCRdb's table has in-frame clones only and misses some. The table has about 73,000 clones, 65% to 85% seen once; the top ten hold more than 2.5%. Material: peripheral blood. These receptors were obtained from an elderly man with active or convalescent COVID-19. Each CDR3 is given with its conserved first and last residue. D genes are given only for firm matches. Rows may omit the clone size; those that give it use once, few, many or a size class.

TGTGCCAGCAGCCAAGACTGGCAGCCGGAGGGGGCAGCGTATTTT | CASSQDWQPEGAAYF | TRBJ2-3 | TRBV14 | . | .
TGTGCCAGCAGGGAACCGACAGCTTTATACGAGCAGTACTTC | CASREPTALYEQYF | TRBJ2-7 | TRBV2 | . | .
TGTGCCAGTGCCGACAGGGTCAATCAGCCCCAGCATTTT | CASADRVNQPQHF | TRBJ1-5 | TRBV19 | TRBD1 | .
TGTGCCACCCGGTCTAGCACAGATACGCAGTATTTT | CATRSSTDTQYF | TRBJ2-3 | TRBV19 | . | .
TGTGCCAGCAGTTTACGGGCTGATGGCGGGAGTACCGAGCAGTACTTC | CASSLRADGGSTEQYF | TRBJ2-7 | TRBV27 | TRBD2 | .
TGTGCCAGCAGCTTGGGGACAGACAAGAACACTGAAGCTTTCTTT | CASSLGTDKNTEAFF | TRBJ1-1 | TRBV7-2 | TRBD1 | once
TGTGCCAGCAGCGCCGGACAGGGGGAGGGTGGCTACACCTTC | CASSAGQGEGGYTF | TRBJ1-2 | TRBV7-2 | TRBD1 | .
TGCGCCAGCGGCAGGGATTTTAATGAAAAACTGTTTTTT | CASGRDFNEKLFF | TRBJ1-4 | TRBV5-1 | . | .
TGTGCCAGCAGCTTAGAACGTCTAGCGGAGGGGCAAGAGACCCAGTACTTC | CASSLERLAEGQETQYF | TRBJ2-5 | TRBV7-2 | TRBD2 | .
TGTGCCAGTAGGGACTCGCATTACAATGAGCAGTTCTTC | CASRDSHYNEQFF | TRBJ2-1 | TRBV19 | . | .
TGTGCCAGCAGTGTGAGACAGGGCAGGCTGGAGACCCAGTACTTC | CASSVRQGRLETQYF | TRBJ2-5 | TRBV5-6 | TRBD1 | .
TGTGCCAGTAGTGGACTATGGACCGGAGGGGAGCAGTACTTC | CASSGLWTGGEQYF | TRBJ2-7 | TRBV19 | . | .
TGTGCCAGCAGCTTAACGGGACTAGTCAACGAGCAGTACTTC | CASSLTGLVNEQYF | TRBJ2-7 | TRBV7-9 | TRBD2 | .
TGTGCCAGCAGATCCGGACACCACTCTGGAAACACCATATATTTT | CASRSGHHSGNTIYF | TRBJ1-3 | TRBV3-1/TRBV3-2 | . | .
TGTGCCAGCAGCCCTACGACAGGGGTCGGCGAGCAGTACTTC | CASSPTTGVGEQYF | TRBJ2-7 | TRBV7-2 | TRBD1 | .
TGTGCCAGCAGTTTTGAGGTTGCCTCTGGAAACACCATATATTTT | CASSFEVASGNTIYF | TRBJ1-3 | TRBV28 | . | once
TGTGCCAGCAGCTCAACAGGGTCCTGGCAGCCCCAGCATTTT | CASSSTGSWQPQHF | TRBJ1-5 | TRBV7-2 | . | .
TGTGCCAGCTCGACTAGCGTCGGGACCCAGTACTTC | CASSTSVGTQYF | TRBJ2-5 | TRBV2 | TRBD2 | .
TGTGCCAGCAGTCCAGGTCTGAGGCTAGCGGGACATGAGCAGTTCTTC | CASSPGLRLAGHEQFF | TRBJ2-1 | TRBV27 | TRBD2 | .
TGCGCCAGCAGAGCGGGGGTCGACACCGGGGAGCTGTTTTTT | CASRAGVDTGELFF | TRBJ2-2 | TRBV5-1 | TRBD2 | .
TGTGCCAGCAGATCGACAGGGGGCAGGTACGAGCAGTACTTC | CASRSTGGRYEQYF | TRBJ2-7 | TRBV6-5 | TRBD1 | .
TGTGCCAGCAGTGAAGGCGCCGGGACTGTTAATTCACCCCTCCACTTT | CASSEGAGTVNSPLHF | TRBJ1-6 | TRBV2 | . | .
TGTGCCAGCAGCTTCGGGACTAGCGGACTTTACAATGAGCAGTTCTTC | CASSFGTSGLYNEQFF | TRBJ2-1 | TRBV7-8 | TRBD2 | .
TGTGCCAGCAGCTTCGGGTTAAACGAGCAGTACTTC | CASSFGLNEQYF | TRBJ2-7 | TRBV12-1 | . | .
TGTGCCAGCAGCCCAATAGCGGGAGGGCCGACAGATACGCAGTATTTT | CASSPIAGGPTDTQYF | TRBJ2-3 | TRBV9 | TRBD2 | .
TGTGCCAGCAGCTTATTACTGATCCACACAGATACGCAGTATTTT | CASSLLLIHTDTQYF | TRBJ2-3 | TRBV7-9 | . | .
TGCAGCGTTGTTAGCTCGGCCCACACTGAAGCTTTCTTT | CSVVSSAHTEAFF | TRBJ1-1 | TRBV29-1 | . | .
TGTGCCAGCAGCCGAGGGGACAGCTTCATGAACACTGAAGCTTTCTTT | CASSRGDSFMNTEAFF | TRBJ1-1 | TRBV7-8 | TRBD1 | .
TGTGCCAGCTCACCAGTACAGGCCCAGGGGCTTGGGCCCCAGCATTTT | CASSPVQAQGLGPQHF | TRBJ1-5 | TRBV18 | . | .
TGTGCCAGCAGCTTAGGGGACTGGCGGGCTCCCTACGAGCAGTACTTC | CASSLGDWRAPYEQYF | TRBJ2-7 | TRBV7-2 | . | .
TGTGCCAGCAGAAAAGGGGTTCTGGTCACTGAAGCTTTCTTT | CASRKGVLVTEAFF | TRBJ1-1 | TRBV27 | . | .
TGTGCCAGCAGCTTAGGACAGGGTGGATGGGAGACCCAGTACTTC | CASSLGQGGWETQYF | TRBJ2-5 | TRBV7-9 | TRBD1 | few
TGCAGCGTTAGGAGACTAGCGGACAATGAGCAGTTCTTC | CSVRRLADNEQFF | TRBJ2-1 | TRBV29-1 | TRBD2 | .
TGTGCCAGCAGACGGACAGGCCCGGAAGCTTTCTTT | CASRRTGPEAFF | TRBJ1-1 | TRBV7-9 | TRBD1 | few
TGTGCCAGCAGCTTGGGGGGGGCATATAATTCACCCCTCCACTTT | CASSLGGAYNSPLHF | TRBJ1-6 | TRBV7-2 | . | .
TGTGCCAGTACTCGACAGGGGACACGGGCATATAGCAATCAGCCCCAGCATTTT | CASTRQGTRAYSNQPQHF | TRBJ1-5 | TRBV19 | TRBD1 | .
TGTGCCAGTAGTATAGATGGGGCAGGGGGCGGCACCGGGGAGCTGTTTTTT | CASSIDGAGGGTGELFF | TRBJ2-2 | TRBV19 | TRBD1 | few
TGTGCCAGCAGTTACTCGAGAGTAAATTTGGGGGCCGGGACCCAGTACTTC | CASSYSRVNLGAGTQYF | TRBJ2-5 | TRBV6-2/TRBV6-3 | . | .
TGTGCCAGCAGTCTACAGGGTGGACTTTCACCCCTCCACTTT | CASSLQGGLSPLHF | TRBJ1-6 | TRBV6-2/TRBV6-3 | . | .
TGTGCCAGCAGCTCAGCCGGGACTAGTCGGTCCTACGAGCAGTACTTC | CASSSAGTSRSYEQYF | TRBJ2-7 | TRBV11-3 | TRBD2 | .
TGTGCCAGCTCTCTCTCTACCAATTACAATGAGCAGTTCTTC | CASSLSTNYNEQFF | TRBJ2-1 | TRBV18 | . | .
TGCGCCAGCAGTTTAGACGGAGGCCCCGGCGAGCAGTACTTC | CASSLDGGPGEQYF | TRBJ2-7 | TRBV5-1 | . | once
TGTGCCAGTAGTATGGGTGAGGGATCCGTGAGCCAAGAGACCCAGTACTTC | CASSMGEGSVSQETQYF | TRBJ2-5 | TRBV19 | . | .
TGCGCCAGCAGACAACGGACAGGGAAGTCCGGGGAGCTGTTTTTT | CASRQRTGKSGELFF | TRBJ2-2 | TRBV4-1 | TRBD1 | few
TGCGCCAGCAGCCCCGGACAGGGGGCAAACTCACCCCTCCACTTT | CASSPGQGANSPLHF | TRBJ1-6 | TRBV5-1 | TRBD1 | few
TGTGCCATCAGGGGGACAGACTATGGCTACACCTTC | CAIRGTDYGYTF | TRBJ1-2 | TRBV21-1 | . | .
TGTGCCAGCAGTTACTGGGGACAGTCAAAGGACGAGCAGTACTTC | CASSYWGQSKDEQYF | TRBJ2-7 | TRBV6-2/TRBV6-3 | TRBD1 | few
TGTGCCTCCTCGACAGGGGGTTGGGGCAATCAGCCCCAGCATTTT | CASSTGGWGNQPQHF | TRBJ1-5 | TRBV10-3 | TRBD1 | .
TGTGCCAGCAGCTTAGGGGGCAGAGACACAGATACGCAGTATTTT | CASSLGGRDTDTQYF | TRBJ2-3 | TRBV11-3 | . | .
TGTGCCAGCAGTTTAAGGGGAGGGAACGAAAAACTGTTTTTT | CASSLRGGNEKLFF | TRBJ1-4 | TRBV27 | . | .
TGTGCCAGCAGCCAACAACCCGGGACAGGCCAAGAGACCCAGTACTTC | CASSQQPGTGQETQYF | TRBJ2-5 | TRBV2 | TRBD1 | few
TGTGCCAGCAGCTTGGGTGCTAGCGGTCCCAGGGAGCAGTACTTC | CASSLGASGPREQYF | TRBJ2-7 | TRBV5-4 | TRBD2 | .
TGTGCTAGTGGTTTGGTACTCTCAAGCCCCGGGGAGCTGTTTTTT | CASGLVLSSPGELFF | TRBJ2-2 | TRBV12-5 | . | .
TGTGCCAGCAGCCCCAGGGCTGCAATTGAAGCTTTCTTT | CASSPRAAIEAFF | TRBJ1-1 | TRBV7-2 | . | few
TGTGCCAGCAGCCGACTCCCGGGACTAGCTGAGCGGGGCACCGGGGAGCTGTTTTTT | CASSRLPGLAERGTGELFF | TRBJ2-2 | TRBV3-1/TRBV3-2 | TRBD2 | .